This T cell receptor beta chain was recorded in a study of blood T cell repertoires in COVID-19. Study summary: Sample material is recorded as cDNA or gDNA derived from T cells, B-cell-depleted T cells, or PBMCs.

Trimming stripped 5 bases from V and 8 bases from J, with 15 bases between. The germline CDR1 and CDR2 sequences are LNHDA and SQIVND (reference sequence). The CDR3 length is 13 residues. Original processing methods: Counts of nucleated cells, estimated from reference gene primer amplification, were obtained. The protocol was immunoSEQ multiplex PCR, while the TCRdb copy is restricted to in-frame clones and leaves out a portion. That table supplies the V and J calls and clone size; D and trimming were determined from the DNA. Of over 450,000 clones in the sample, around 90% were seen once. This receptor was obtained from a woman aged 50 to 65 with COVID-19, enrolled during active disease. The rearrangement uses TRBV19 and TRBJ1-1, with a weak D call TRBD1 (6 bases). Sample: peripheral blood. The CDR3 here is CASSPPRTDEAFF. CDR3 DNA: TGTGCCAGTAGTCCCCCTCGGACAGACGAAGCTTTCTTT.